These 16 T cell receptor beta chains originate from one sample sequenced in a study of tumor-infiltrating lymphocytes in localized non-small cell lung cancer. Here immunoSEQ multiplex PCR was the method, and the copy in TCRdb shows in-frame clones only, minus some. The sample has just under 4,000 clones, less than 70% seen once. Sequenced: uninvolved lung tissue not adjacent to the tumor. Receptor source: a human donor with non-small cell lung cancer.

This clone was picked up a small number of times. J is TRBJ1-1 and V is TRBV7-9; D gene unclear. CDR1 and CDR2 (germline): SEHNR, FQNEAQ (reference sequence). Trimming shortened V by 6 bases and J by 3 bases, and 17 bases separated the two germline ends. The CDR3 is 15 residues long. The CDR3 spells CASSLITARDTEAFF. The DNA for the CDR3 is TGTGCCAGCAGTCTCATCACAGCGAGGGACACTGAAGCTTTCTTT. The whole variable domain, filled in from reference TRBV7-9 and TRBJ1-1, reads DTGVSQNPRHKITKRGQNVTFRCDPISEHNRLYWYRQTLGQGPEFLTYFQNEAQLEKSRLLSDRFSAERPKGSFSTLEIQRTEQGDSAMYLCASSLITARDTEAFFGQGTRLTVV.

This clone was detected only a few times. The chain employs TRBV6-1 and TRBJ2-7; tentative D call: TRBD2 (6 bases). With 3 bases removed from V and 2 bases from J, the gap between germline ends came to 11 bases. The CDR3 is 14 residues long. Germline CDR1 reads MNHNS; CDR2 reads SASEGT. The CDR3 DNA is TGTGCCAGCAGTGACACCGGGGGACCCTACGAGCAGTACTTC. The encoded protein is CASSDTGGPYEQYF.

The CDR3 region has the DNA TGCGCCAGCAAAAAGGGGAATATAGAAAATGAGCAGTTCTTC. Encoded protein: CASKKGNIENEQFF. This sequence joins TRBV10-2 and TRBJ2-1, with a weak D call TRBD1 (5 bases). The V end lost 7 bases, the J end lost 7 bases, and 17 bases lay between the germline ends. The CDR3 runs 14 residues. Germline V gives CDR1 WSHSY, CDR2 SAAADI.

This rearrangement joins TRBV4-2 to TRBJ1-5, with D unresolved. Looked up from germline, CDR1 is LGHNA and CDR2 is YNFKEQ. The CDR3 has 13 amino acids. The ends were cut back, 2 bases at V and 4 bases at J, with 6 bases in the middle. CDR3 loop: CASSQSPNQPQHF. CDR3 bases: TGTGCCAGCAGCCAAAGTCCAAATCAGCCCCAGCATTTT.

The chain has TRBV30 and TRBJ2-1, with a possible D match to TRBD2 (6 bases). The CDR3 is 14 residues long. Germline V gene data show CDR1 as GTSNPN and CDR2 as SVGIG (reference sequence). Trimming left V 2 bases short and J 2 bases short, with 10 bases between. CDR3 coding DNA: TGTGCCTGGAGTATCGGGAGTGCCTACAATGAGCAGTTCTTC. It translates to CAWSIGSAYNEQFF.

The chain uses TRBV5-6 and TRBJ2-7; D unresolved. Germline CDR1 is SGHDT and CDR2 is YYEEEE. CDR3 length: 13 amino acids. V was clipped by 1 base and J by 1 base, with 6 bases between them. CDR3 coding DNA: TGTGCCAGCAGCTTGCTGGGGTCCTACGAGCAGTACTTC. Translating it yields CASSLLGSYEQYF.

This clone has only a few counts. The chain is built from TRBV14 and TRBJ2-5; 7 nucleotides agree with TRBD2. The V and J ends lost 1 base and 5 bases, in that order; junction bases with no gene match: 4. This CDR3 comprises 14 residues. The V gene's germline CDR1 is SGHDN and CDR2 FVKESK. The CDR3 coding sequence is TGTGCCAGCAGCCAAGTGACTAGCCTGGAGACCCAGTACTTC. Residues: CASSQVTSLETQYF.

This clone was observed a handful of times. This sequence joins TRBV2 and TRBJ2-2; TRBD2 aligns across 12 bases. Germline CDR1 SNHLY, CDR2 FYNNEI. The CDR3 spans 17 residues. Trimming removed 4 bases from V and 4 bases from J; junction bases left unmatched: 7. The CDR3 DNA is TGTGCCAGCAGTGTCCCTAGCGGGGGGGCCTTCACCGGGGAGCTGTTTTTT. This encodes CASSVPSGGAFTGELFF.

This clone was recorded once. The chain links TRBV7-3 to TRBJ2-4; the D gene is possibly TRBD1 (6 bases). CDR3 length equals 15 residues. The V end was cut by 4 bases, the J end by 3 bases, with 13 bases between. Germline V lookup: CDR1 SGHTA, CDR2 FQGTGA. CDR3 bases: TGTGCCAGCAGCTCTCAAGGGGGAATCAAAAACATTCAGTACTTC. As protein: CASSSQGGIKNIQYF.

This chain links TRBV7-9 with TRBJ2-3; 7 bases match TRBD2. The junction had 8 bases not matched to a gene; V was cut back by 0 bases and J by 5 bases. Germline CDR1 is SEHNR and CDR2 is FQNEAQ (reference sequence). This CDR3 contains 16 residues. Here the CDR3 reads CASSLALGPSGDTQYF. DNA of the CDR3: TGTGCCAGCAGCTTAGCCCTCGGGCCTAGCGGAGATACGCAGTATTTT.

The CDR3 sequence is CASSYDDLGSREQYF. The CDR3 nucleotides read TGTGCCAGCAGTTACGACGATTTGGGGTCGAGGGAGCAGTACTTC. The rearrangement joins TRBV6-6 to TRBJ2-7; unclear D gene. V was pared by 2 bases and J by 7 bases, with 18 bases between. Germline V lookup: CDR1 MNHNY, CDR2 SVGAGI (reference sequence). CDR3 size: 15 residues.

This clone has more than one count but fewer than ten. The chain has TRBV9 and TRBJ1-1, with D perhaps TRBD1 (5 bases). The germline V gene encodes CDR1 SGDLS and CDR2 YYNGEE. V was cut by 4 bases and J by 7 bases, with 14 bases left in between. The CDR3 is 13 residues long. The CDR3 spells CASSPTSDSEAFF. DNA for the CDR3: TGTGCCAGCAGCCCCACATCCGACAGTGAAGCTTTCTTT.

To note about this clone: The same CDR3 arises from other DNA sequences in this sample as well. The CDR3 nucleotides read TGTGCCAGCAGCTTAGGGACACCTGAAGCTTTCTTT. The encoded protein is CASSLGTPEAFF. V gene TRBV7-2 combines with J gene TRBJ1-1; D is perhaps TRBD1 (5 bases). Germline V CDR1 and CDR2: SGHTA, FQGNSA. Trimming left V 1 base short and J 6 bases short, with 6 bases between. The CDR3 totals 12 residues. Using reference TRBV7-2 and TRBJ1-1 for the parts outside the CDR3, the full variable domain is GAGVSQSPSNKVTEKGKDVELRCDPISGHTALYWYRQSLGQGLEFLIYFQGNSAPDKSGLPSDRFSAERTGGSVSTLTIQRTQQEDSAVYLCASSLGTPEAFFGQGTRLTVV.

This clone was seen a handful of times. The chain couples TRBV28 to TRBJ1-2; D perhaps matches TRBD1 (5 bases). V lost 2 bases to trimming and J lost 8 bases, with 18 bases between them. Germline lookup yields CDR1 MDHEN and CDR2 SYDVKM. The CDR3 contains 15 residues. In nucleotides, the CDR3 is TGTGCCAGCAGTTTAGGGACCGGGACGTTGGGAGGCTACACCTTC. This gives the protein CASSLGTGTLGGYTF.

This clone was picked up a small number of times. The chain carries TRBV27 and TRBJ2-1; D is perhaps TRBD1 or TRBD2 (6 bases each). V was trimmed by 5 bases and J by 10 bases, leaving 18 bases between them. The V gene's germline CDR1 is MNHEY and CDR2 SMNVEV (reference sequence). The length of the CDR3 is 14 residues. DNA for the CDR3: TGTGCCAGCAGTCCACAGGGTCTAGGGGGGGAGCAGTTCTTC. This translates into CASSPQGLGGEQFF.

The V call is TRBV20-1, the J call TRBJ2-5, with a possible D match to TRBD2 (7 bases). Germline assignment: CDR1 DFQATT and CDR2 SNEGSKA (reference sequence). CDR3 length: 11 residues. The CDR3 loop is CAAGRGETQYF. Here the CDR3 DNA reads TGCGCCGCGGGGAGGGGGGAGACCCAGTACTTC.